A single T cell receptor beta chain is shown here with its context. This entry is derived from a study of blood T cell repertoires in COVID-19. Background on the study: Acute-phase and convalescent COVID-19 samples originated in the United States, Italy and Spain. Sources were T cells, B-cell-depleted T cells, or PBMCs; the material itself was cDNA or gDNA.

Sequencing was performed with immunoSEQ multiplex PCR; in TCRdb, only in-frame clones are kept and a portion is missing. The data contain fewer than 200,000 clones, approximately 83% of them singletons. In germline, CDR1 is MNHEY, CDR2 SVGAGI. Trimming cost V 4 bases and J 6 bases, with 16 bases left between them. The CDR3 has 16 residues. The sequence was collected from a man in his fifties or sixties with active or convalescent COVID-19. The rearrangement uses TRBV6-5 and TRBJ1-6; D remains unclear. Material for sequencing was peripheral blood. The CDR3 nucleotides are TGTGCCAGCAGTTCAAGACCTCGGGTTGTTAATTCACCCCTCCACTTT. Translated, it gives CASSSRPRVVNSPLHF.